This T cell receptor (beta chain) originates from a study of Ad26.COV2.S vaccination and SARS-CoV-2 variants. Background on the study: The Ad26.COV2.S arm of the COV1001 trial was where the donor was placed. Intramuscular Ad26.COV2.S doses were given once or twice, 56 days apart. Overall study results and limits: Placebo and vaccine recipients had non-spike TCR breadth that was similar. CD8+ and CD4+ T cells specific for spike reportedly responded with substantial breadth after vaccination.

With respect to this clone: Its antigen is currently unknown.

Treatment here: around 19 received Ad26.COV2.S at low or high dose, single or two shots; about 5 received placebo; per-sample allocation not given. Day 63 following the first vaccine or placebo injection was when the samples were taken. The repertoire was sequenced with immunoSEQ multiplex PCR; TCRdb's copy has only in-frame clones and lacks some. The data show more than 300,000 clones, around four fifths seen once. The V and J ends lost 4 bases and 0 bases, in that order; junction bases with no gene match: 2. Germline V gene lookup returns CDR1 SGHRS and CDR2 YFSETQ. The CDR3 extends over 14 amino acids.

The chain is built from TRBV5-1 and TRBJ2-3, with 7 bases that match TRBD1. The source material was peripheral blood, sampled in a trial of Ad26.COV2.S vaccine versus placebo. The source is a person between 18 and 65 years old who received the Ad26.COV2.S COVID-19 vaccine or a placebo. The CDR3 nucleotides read TGCGCCAGCAGCATGGGACAGAGCACAGATACGCAGTATTTT. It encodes CASSMGQSTDTQYF.